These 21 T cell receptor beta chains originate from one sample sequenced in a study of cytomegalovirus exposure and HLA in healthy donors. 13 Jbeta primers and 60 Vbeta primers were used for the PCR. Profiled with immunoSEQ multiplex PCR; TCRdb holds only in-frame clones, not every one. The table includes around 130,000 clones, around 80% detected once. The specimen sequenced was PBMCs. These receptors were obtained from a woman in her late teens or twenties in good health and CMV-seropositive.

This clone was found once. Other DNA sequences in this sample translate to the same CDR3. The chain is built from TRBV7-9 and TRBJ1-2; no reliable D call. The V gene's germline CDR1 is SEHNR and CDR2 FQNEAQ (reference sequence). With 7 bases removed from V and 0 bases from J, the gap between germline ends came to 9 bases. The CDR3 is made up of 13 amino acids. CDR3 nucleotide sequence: TGTGCCAGCATGAGAACTTCTAACTATGGCTACACCTTC. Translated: CASMRTSNYGYTF.

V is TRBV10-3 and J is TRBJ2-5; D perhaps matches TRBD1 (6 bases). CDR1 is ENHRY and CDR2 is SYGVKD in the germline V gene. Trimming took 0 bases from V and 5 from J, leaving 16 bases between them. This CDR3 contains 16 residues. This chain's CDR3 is CAISESITQGKETQYF. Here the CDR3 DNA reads TGTGCCATCAGTGAGTCGATAACACAGGGCAAGGAGACCCAGTACTTC.

The DNA of the CDR3 is TGTGCCAGCAGCTTACAGGGGGCTGGGGCCAACGTCCTGACTTTC. As protein: CASSLQGAGANVLTF. The chain uses TRBV7-3 and TRBJ2-6; 7 nucleotides agree with TRBD1. V trimming: 2 bases; J trimming: 2 bases; junction bases outside the gene matches: 0. CDR3 length equals 15 residues. Germline V CDR1 and CDR2: SGHTA, FQGTGA.

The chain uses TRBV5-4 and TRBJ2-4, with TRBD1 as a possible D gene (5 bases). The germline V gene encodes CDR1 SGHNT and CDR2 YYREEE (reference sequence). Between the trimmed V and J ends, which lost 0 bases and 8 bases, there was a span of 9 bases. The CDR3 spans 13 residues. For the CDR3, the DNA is TGTGCCAGCAGCTTGGTAGGGGTGGACATTCAGTACTTC. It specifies CASSLVGVDIQYF.

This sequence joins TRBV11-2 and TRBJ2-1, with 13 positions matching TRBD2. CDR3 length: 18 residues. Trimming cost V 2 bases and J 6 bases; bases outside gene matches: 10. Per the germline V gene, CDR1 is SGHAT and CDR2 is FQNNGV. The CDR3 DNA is TGTGCCAGCAGCTTAACTAGCGGGGGGGCCAATGTCCTCAATGAGCAGTTCTTC. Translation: CASSLTSGGANVLNEQFF.

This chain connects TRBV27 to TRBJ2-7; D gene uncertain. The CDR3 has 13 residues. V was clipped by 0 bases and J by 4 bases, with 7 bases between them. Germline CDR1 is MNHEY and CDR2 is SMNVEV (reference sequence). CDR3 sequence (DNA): TGTGCCAGCAGTTTATCTCCAGTGTACGAGCAGTACTTC. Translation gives CASSLSPVYEQYF.

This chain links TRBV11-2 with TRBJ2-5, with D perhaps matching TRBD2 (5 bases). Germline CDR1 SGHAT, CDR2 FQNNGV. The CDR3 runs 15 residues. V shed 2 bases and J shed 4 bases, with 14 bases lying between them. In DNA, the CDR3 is TGTGCCAGCAGCTTAAGAGGACTGGTGGGAGAGACCCAGTACTTC. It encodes CASSLRGLVGETQYF.

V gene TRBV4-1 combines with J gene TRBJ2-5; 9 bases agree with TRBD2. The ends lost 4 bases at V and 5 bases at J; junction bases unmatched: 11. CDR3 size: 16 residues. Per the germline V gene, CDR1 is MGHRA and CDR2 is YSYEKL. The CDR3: CASSRYAGGLRETQYF. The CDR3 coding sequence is TGCGCCAGCAGCCGGTACGCGGGGGGGCTTCGGGAGACCCAGTACTTC.

Written as DNA, the CDR3 is TGCGCCAGCCGTCGAACACAGGACCTTTACGAGCAGTACTTC. This gives the protein CASRRTQDLYEQYF. V and J are TRBV5-1 and TRBJ2-7, with D perhaps matching TRBD1 (5 bases). V was pared by 7 bases and J by 4 bases, with 18 bases between. Germline CDR1 is SGHRS and CDR2 is YFSETQ. The CDR3 spans 14 residues.

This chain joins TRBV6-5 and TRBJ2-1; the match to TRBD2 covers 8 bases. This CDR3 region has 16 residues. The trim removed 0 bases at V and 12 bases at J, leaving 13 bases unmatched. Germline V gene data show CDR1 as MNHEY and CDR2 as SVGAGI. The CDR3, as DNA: TGTGCCAGCAGTTACTCGATACTAGCGGCCTACTCGGGGCAGTTCTTC. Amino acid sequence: CASSYSILAAYSGQFF.

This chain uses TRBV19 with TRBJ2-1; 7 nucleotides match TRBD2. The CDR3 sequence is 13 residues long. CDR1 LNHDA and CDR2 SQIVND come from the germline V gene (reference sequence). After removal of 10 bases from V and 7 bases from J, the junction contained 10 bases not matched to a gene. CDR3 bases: TGTGCCACCAGGGACTTGGGGGGGAATGAGCAGTTCTTC. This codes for CATRDLGGNEQFF.

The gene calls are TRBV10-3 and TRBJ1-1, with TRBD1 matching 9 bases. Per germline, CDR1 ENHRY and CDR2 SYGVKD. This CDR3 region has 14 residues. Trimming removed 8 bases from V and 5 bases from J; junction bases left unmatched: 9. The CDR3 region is CAIVRTGEKTEAFF. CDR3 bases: TGTGCCATCGTCCGGACAGGGGAAAAGACTGAAGCTTTCTTT.

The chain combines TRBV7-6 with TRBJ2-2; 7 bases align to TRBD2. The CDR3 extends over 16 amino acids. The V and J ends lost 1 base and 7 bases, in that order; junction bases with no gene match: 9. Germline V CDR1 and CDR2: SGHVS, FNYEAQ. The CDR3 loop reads CASSLVPGLFVGELFF. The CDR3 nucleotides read TGTGCCAGCAGCTTAGTCCCGGGACTATTCGTCGGGGAGCTGTTTTTT.

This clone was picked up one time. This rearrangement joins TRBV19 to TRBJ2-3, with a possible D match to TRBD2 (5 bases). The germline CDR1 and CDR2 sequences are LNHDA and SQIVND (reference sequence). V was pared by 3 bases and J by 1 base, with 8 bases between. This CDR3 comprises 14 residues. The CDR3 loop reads CASSMGAGTDTQYF. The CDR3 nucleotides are TGTGCCAGTAGTATGGGAGCGGGCACAGATACGCAGTATTTT.

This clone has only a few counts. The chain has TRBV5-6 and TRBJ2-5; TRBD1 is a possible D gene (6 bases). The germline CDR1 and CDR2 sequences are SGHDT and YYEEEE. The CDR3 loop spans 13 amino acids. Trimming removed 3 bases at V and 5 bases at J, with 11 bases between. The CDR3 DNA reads TGTGCCAGCAGCTCGACAGGTCAGGAGACCCAGTACTTC. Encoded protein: CASSSTGQETQYF. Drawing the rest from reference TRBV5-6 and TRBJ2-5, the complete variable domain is DAGVTQSPTHLIKTRGQQVTLRCSPKSGHDTVSWYQQALGQGPQFIFQYYEEEERQRGNFPDRFSGHQFPNYSSELNVNALLLGDSALYLCASSSTGQETQYFGPGTRLLVL.

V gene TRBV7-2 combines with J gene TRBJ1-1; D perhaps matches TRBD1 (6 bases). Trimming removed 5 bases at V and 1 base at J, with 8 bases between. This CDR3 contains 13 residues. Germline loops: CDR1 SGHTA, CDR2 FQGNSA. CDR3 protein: CASSQGQNTEAFF. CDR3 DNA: TGTGCCAGCAGCCAGGGACAGAACACTGAAGCTTTCTTT. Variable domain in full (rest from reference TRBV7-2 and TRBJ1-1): GAGVSQSPSNKVTEKGKDVELRCDPISGHTALYWYRQSLGQGLEFLIYFQGNSAPDKSGLPSDRFSAERTGGSVSTLTIQRTQQEDSAVYLCASSQGQNTEAFFGQGTRLTVV.

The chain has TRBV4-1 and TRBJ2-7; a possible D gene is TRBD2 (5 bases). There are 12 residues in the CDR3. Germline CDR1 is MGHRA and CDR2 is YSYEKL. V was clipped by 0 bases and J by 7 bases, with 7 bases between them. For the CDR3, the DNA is TGCGCCAGCAGCCAAGATACGGGGGAGCAGTACTTC. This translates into CASSQDTGEQYF.

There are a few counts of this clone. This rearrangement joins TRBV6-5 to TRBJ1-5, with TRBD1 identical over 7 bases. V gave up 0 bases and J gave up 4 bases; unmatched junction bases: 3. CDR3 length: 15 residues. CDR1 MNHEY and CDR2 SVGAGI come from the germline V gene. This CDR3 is CASSYSKQGNQPQHF. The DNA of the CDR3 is TGTGCCAGCAGTTACTCGAAACAGGGGAATCAGCCCCAGCATTTT.

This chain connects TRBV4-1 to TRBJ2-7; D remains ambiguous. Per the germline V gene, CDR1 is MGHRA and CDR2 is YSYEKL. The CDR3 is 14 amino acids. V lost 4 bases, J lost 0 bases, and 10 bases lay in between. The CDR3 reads CASSLDISSYEQYF. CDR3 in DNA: TGCGCCAGCAGCCTCGATATCAGCTCCTACGAGCAGTACTTC.

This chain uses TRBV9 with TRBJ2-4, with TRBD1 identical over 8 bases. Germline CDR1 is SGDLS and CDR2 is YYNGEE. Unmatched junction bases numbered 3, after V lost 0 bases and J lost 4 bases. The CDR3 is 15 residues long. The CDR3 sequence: CASSVGWDRKNIQYF. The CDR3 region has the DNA TGTGCCAGCAGCGTAGGTTGGGACAGGAAAAACATTCAGTACTTC.

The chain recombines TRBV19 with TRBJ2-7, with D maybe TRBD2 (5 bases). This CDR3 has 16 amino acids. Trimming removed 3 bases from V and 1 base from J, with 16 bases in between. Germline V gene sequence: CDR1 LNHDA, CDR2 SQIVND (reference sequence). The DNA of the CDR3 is TGTGCCAGTAGTATTTTTGGAGGTTACGCTTCCTACGAGCAGTACTTC. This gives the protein CASSIFGGYASYEQYF.